The sequence of this TCR beta chain was determined in a study of blood T cells in healthy people across ages. A second PCR of about 6 to 12 cycles used a sample-barcoded 5' primer and a J-beta primer mix. TCRdb ran MiXCR on the 5' RACE reads and lists one entry per CDR3 protein. The table has some 700,000 distinct CDR3 sequences, 20% to 25% seen once. Each donor gave about 9.3 milliliters of peripheral blood. The clonotype comes from a man between 65 and 85 years old in good health. Sequences were obtained from blood.

The CDR3 coding sequence is TGCACCGCGCGGATCCTGAAATACGCAGGGAGCACTGAAGCTTTCTTT. Protein sequence: CTARILKYAGSTEAFF. This sequence joins TRBV29-1 and TRBJ1-1, with D perhaps TRBD1 (5 bases). Germline V gene lookup returns CDR1 SQVTM and CDR2 ANQGSEA. The CDR3 is made up of 16 amino acids.